The 31 T cell receptor beta chains presented below share a single source sample, sequenced in a study of blood T cell repertoires in COVID-19. Method: immunoSEQ multiplex PCR; TCRdb's copy keeps in-frame clones and lacks some. Here the sample spans some 91,000 clones, roughly 72% being singletons. The specimen sequenced was peripheral blood. These receptors originate from a man aged 65 to 85 with acute or convalescent COVID-19.

V is TRBV7-3 and J is TRBJ2-7; 8 bases match TRBD2. Germline trimming cut 5 bases from V and 5 bases from J; bases unmatched to any gene: 8. Germline CDR1 and CDR2: SGHTA and FQGTGA. The CDR3 totals 14 residues. The CDR3 loop reads CASSLGGVFDEQYF. In DNA, the CDR3 is TGTGCCAGCAGCCTCGGGGGGGTCTTCGACGAGCAGTACTTC.

As concerns this clone: A junction boundary mismatches the germline segment, possibly from a read error. The rearrangement links TRBV6-1 to TRBJ1-2, with D unresolved. The CDR3 covers 17 residues. CDR1 is MNHNS, CDR2 SASEGT, per germline. CDR3 sequence (DNA): TGTGCCAGCGGTGAAGCTTCAGATCTTATCCGAAACTATGGCTACACCTTC. Its protein product is CASGEASDLIRNYGYTF.

This chain uses TRBV10-3 with TRBJ1-1; a possible D gene is TRBD1 (6 bases). CDR1 and CDR2 from the germline V gene are ENHRY and SYGVKD. V was pared by 3 bases and J by 5 bases, with 13 bases between. The CDR3 has 14 amino acids. CDR3 sequence: CAISDQGRGTEAFF. CDR3 nucleotide sequence: TGTGCCATCAGTGATCAGGGGCGCGGGACTGAAGCTTTCTTT.

This clone was recorded a few times. This chain uses TRBV7-8 with TRBJ2-2; possible D gene TRBD1, 6 bases. CDR3 size: 16 residues. Trimming left V 5 bases short and J 2 bases short, with 15 bases between. Per germline, CDR1 SGHVS and CDR2 FQNEAQ. As DNA, the CDR3 is TGTGCCAGCAGCCCAGGGGTTGCAAGAAACACCGGGGAGCTGTTTTTT. Translated: CASSPGVARNTGELFF. The variable domain in full, completed from reference TRBV7-8 and TRBJ2-2, reads GAGVSQSPRYKVAKRGQDVALRCDPISGHVSLFWYQQALGQGPEFLTYFQNEAQLDKSGLPSDRFFAERPEGSVSTLKIQRTQQEDSAVYLCASSPGVARNTGELFFGEGSRLTVL.

The rearrangement links TRBV9 to TRBJ1-4; D is perhaps TRBD1 (5 bases). Germline assignment: CDR1 SGDLS and CDR2 YYNGEE. This CDR3 has 15 amino acids. Trimming took off 3 bases at V and 3 bases at J, with 12 bases between the two ends. CDR3 protein: CASSDQGSPNEKLFF. CDR3 DNA sequence: TGTGCCAGCAGCGACCAGGGTTCCCCTAATGAAAAACTGTTTTTT.

The chain couples TRBV20-1 to TRBJ2-1; D is perhaps TRBD1 (6 bases). The CDR3 is made up of 13 amino acids. V lost 3 bases to trimming and J lost 7 bases, with 13 bases between them. Germline loops: CDR1 DFQATT, CDR2 SNEGSKA (reference sequence). CDR3 sequence (DNA): TGCAGTGCTAGTAACTCCGGGACAAATGAGCAGTTCTTC. Its protein is CSASNSGTNEQFF.

V gene TRBV19 combines with J gene TRBJ2-1; TRBD1 matches at 7 bases. With V trimmed by 6 bases and J by 9 bases, 8 bases remained unmatched. Germline V lookup: CDR1 LNHDA, CDR2 SQIVND (reference sequence). CDR3 size: 13 residues. CDR3: CASSTTGFVEQFF. The CDR3 DNA reads TGTGCCAGTAGCACGACAGGGTTTGTTGAGCAGTTCTTC.

The chain links TRBV5-4 to TRBJ2-1; D possibly corresponds to TRBD1 (6 bases). The CDR3 spans 13 residues. V was pared by 0 bases and J by 7 bases, with 8 bases between. Per germline, CDR1 SGHNT and CDR2 YYREEE (reference sequence). The CDR3 loop reads CASSLVQGNEQFF. The CDR3 DNA reads as TGTGCCAGCAGCTTGGTACAGGGAAATGAGCAGTTCTTC.

The chain links TRBV7-9 to TRBJ2-1, with D tentatively TRBD2 (5 bases). From germline, CDR1 is SEHNR and CDR2 FQNEAQ (reference sequence). The CDR3 length is 16 residues. V was trimmed by 6 bases and J by 0 bases, leaving 15 bases between them. CDR3 protein: CASRRDSASSYNEQFF. CDR3 coding DNA: TGTGCCAGCAGACGGGATAGCGCGAGCTCCTACAATGAGCAGTTCTTC.

The V gene is TRBV19, the J gene TRBJ1-1, with 9 bases lining up with TRBD1. CDR1 is LNHDA and CDR2 is SQIVND in the germline V gene (reference sequence). V was pared by 1 base and J by 0 bases, with 6 bases of the junction left unmatched. This CDR3 comprises 17 residues. This CDR3 is CASSIVAGQGLNTEAFF. Here the CDR3 DNA reads TGTGCCAGTAGTATAGTGGCCGGACAGGGGCTGAACACTGAAGCTTTCTTT.

The rearrangement links TRBV6-2 or TRBV6-3 to TRBJ2-1; 11 bases align to TRBD1. The CDR3 sequence is 14 residues long. The V and J ends lost 4 bases and 5 bases, in that order; junction bases with no gene match: 1. Germline CDR1 MNHEY, CDR2 SVGEGT. As DNA, the CDR3 is TGTGCCAGCAGTTCGGGACAGGGGGACAATGAGCAGTTCTTC. This encodes CASSSGQGDNEQFF.

J is TRBJ1-2 and V is TRBV3-1 (or the pseudogene TRBV3-2); D may be TRBD1 (6 bases). There are 17 residues in the CDR3. Trimming stripped 1 base from V and 4 bases from J, with 19 bases between. Germline lookup yields CDR1 LGHDT and CDR2 YNNKEL (reference sequence). The CDR3 loop reads CASSQVVSRGFAYGYTF. The CDR3 DNA follows: TGTGCCAGCAGCCAAGTAGTCTCGAGGGGGTTCGCCTATGGCTACACCTTC.

V usage is TRBV4-2 and J usage is TRBJ2-5; 11 bases line up with TRBD2. Trimming removed 1 base from V and 1 base from J; junction bases left unmatched: 5. Germline lookup yields CDR1 LGHNA and CDR2 YNFKEQ. The CDR3 runs 17 residues. The CDR3 region is CASSQGPTSGGQETQYF. DNA of the CDR3: TGTGCCAGCAGCCAAGGGCCTACTAGCGGGGGCCAAGAGACCCAGTACTTC.

This chain uses TRBV7-9 with TRBJ1-5, with D unclear. The length of the CDR3 is 12 residues. The germline V gene encodes CDR1 SEHNR and CDR2 FQNEAQ (reference sequence). V was trimmed by 5 bases and J by 3 bases, leaving 5 bases between them. The CDR3 nucleotides read TGTGCCAGCAGCCCTTACAATCAGCCCCAGCATTTT. Protein sequence: CASSPYNQPQHF.

This chain joins TRBV27 and TRBJ1-1; D might be TRBD1 (6 bases). Deletions cut 4 bases from V and 6 bases from J, with 12 bases between. CDR1 and CDR2 from the germline V gene are MNHEY and SMNVEV (reference sequence). This CDR3 spans 13 amino acids. CDR3 DNA: TGTGCCAGCAGTTCCCGGGACATCCCTGAAGCTTTCTTT. It codes for CASSSRDIPEAFF.

This clone was picked up one time. The V and J genes are TRBV5-1 and TRBJ1-1, with TRBD1 identical over 10 bases. The CDR3 runs 15 residues. J was trimmed by 3 bases and V by 4 bases; bases with no gene match: 6. Germline V lookup: CDR1 SGHRS, CDR2 YFSETQ. CDR3 sequence reads: CASSPGQGTDTEAFF. CDR3 DNA: TGCGCCAGCAGCCCGGGACAGGGGACGGACACTGAAGCTTTCTTT. Variable domain in full (rest from reference TRBV5-1 and TRBJ1-1): KAGVTQTPRYLIKTRGQQVTLSCSPISGHRSVSWYQQTPGQGLQFLFEYFSETQRNKGNFPGRFSGRQFSNSRSEMNVSTLELGDSALYLCASSPGQGTDTEAFFGQGTRLTVV.

The genes are TRBV29-1 and TRBJ2-1; D ambiguous. CDR3 length: 12 amino acids. CDR1 is SQVTM, CDR2 ANQGSEA, per germline. Trimming left V 5 bases short and J 4 bases short, with 9 bases between. CDR3 residues: CSVQQNYNEQFF. CDR3 bases: TGCAGCGTTCAACAGAATTACAATGAGCAGTTCTTC.

The chain is built from TRBV2 and TRBJ1-2, with TRBD1 as a possible D gene (6 bases). Germline V gene lookup returns CDR1 SNHLY and CDR2 FYNNEI. Deletions cut 4 bases from V and 4 bases from J, with 10 bases between. The CDR3 totals 13 residues. DNA of the CDR3: TGTGCCAGCAGTGGGACAGAGGCCTATGGCTACACCTTC. Protein product: CASSGTEAYGYTF.

For the CDR3, the DNA is TGTGCCAGTAGTGACGGGGGGAGTTCCTACGAGCAGTACTTC. Protein: CASSDGGSSYEQYF. The chain joins TRBV19 to TRBJ2-7, with TRBD2 matching 7 bases. CDR1 and CDR2 (germline): LNHDA, SQIVND (reference sequence). The CDR3 contains 14 residues. V dropped 5 bases and J dropped 1; count of bases not matched to a gene: 5.

J is TRBJ1-1 and V is TRBV5-4; 8 nucleotides match TRBD1. J gave up 7 bases and V 4 bases, and 9 bases lay outside the gene matches. CDR3 length equals 14 residues. Germline CDR1 is SGHNT and CDR2 is YYREEE (reference sequence). This CDR3 reads CASSPPSGQDEAFF. In nucleotides, the CDR3 is TGTGCCAGCAGCCCCCCTTCGGGACAGGATGAAGCTTTCTTT. The full variable domain, its missing parts supplied by reference TRBV5-4 and TRBJ1-1, is ETGVTQSPTHLIKTRGQQVTLRCSSQSGHNTVSWYQQALGQGPQFIFQYYREEENGRGNFPPRFSGLQFPNYSSELNVNALELDDSALYLCASSPPSGQDEAFFGQGTRLTVV.

The chain combines TRBV19 with TRBJ1-5; D gene ambiguous. Germline V lookup: CDR1 LNHDA, CDR2 SQIVND (reference sequence). The CDR3 spans 14 residues. V lost 7 bases, J lost 4 bases, and 14 bases lay in between. This chain's CDR3 is CASTKASSNQPQHF. The CDR3 DNA reads TGTGCCAGTACAAAAGCCTCCTCAAATCAGCCCCAGCATTTT.

The V gene is TRBV11-3, the J gene TRBJ1-1; no clear D gene. CDR1 and CDR2 (germline): SGHNT, YENEEA. V was cut by 1 base and J by 5 bases, with 8 bases left in between. This CDR3 spans 13 amino acids. DNA for the CDR3: TGTGCCAGCAGCTTAGGCGTGGAGACTGAAGCTTTCTTT. Translation: CASSLGVETEAFF.

Note on this clone: The junction differs from germline at one of its ends, possibly a read error. This sequence joins TRBV7-7 and TRBJ1-2; 8 bases agree with TRBD1. This CDR3 contains 17 residues. The germline V gene has CDR1 SSHAT and CDR2 FNYEAQ (reference sequence). The CDR3, as DNA: TGTGCTAGCAGCTTCCCCCCCGGACAGGGCCTTCTATATGGCTACACCTTC. Its translation: CASSFPPGQGLLYGYTF.

The chain joins TRBV6-1 to TRBJ1-5, with a possible D match to TRBD1 (5 bases). V lost 1 base and J 8 bases, leaving 12 bases between the germline ends. Germline lookup yields CDR1 MNHNS and CDR2 SASEGT. This CDR3 is 14 amino acids long. The CDR3 region has the DNA TGTGCCAGCAGTGAAGGTGGACATACGGAGCCCCAGCATTTT. This translates into CASSEGGHTEPQHF.

The V and J genes are TRBV19 and TRBJ1-4; 8 bases line up with TRBD1. Trimming at V came to 6 bases and at J to 4 bases, leaving 4 bases not matched to a gene. The CDR3 extends over 14 amino acids. Germline loops: CDR1 LNHDA, CDR2 SQIVND (reference sequence). The CDR3 protein is CASRRTGLNEKLFF. DNA for the CDR3: TGTGCCAGTAGGAGGACAGGGCTTAATGAAAAACTGTTTTTT.

The CDR3 DNA reads TGTGCCAGCAGCTTATTGGGACAGGGGGCGGGGCAGCCCCAGCATTTT. This sequence encodes CASSLLGQGAGQPQHF. The rearrangement uses TRBV7-8 and TRBJ1-5; TRBD1 aligns across 12 bases. This CDR3 has 16 residues. Germline values: CDR1 SGHVS, CDR2 FQNEAQ. Trimming removed 2 bases from V and 7 bases from J; junction bases left unmatched: 6.

The gene calls are TRBV5-1 and TRBJ1-3, with D hard to call. V gave up 3 bases and J gave up 0 bases, with 13 bases separating them. Germline CDR1 is SGHRS and CDR2 is YFSETQ. The CDR3 has 16 amino acids. In nucleotides, the CDR3 is TGCGCCAGCAGCTCCAACCCCGGGGTCTCTGGAAACACCATATATTTT. It codes for CASSSNPGVSGNTIYF.

The chain combines TRBV6-5 with TRBJ1-1; TRBD1 agrees at 8 bases. This CDR3 has 14 amino acids. V lost 5 bases, J lost 1 base, and 3 bases stayed unmatched. Per the germline V gene, CDR1 is MNHEY and CDR2 is SVGAGI. The chain's CDR3 is CASSRDRKNTEAFF. Here the CDR3 DNA reads TGTGCCAGCAGTCGGGACAGGAAGAACACTGAAGCTTTCTTT.

This chain joins TRBV5-1 and TRBJ2-2; D remains unclear. CDR1 is SGHRS, CDR2 YFSETQ, per germline. V was cut by 0 bases and J by 0 bases, with 12 bases left in between. The CDR3 loop spans 17 amino acids. CDR3 nucleotides: TGCGCCAGCAGCTTGGGGTCTAGACCCGCGAACACCGGGGAGCTGTTTTTT. This sequence encodes CASSLGSRPANTGELFF.

This chain links TRBV5-1 with TRBJ1-1, with TRBD1 identical over 11 bases. Germline V CDR1 and CDR2: SGHRS, YFSETQ. This CDR3 region has 16 residues. Trimming cost V 4 bases and J 0 bases; bases outside gene matches: 5. This CDR3 is CASSAGTGGLNTEAFF. The DNA of the CDR3 is TGCGCCAGCAGCGCCGGGACAGGGGGTTTGAACACTGAAGCTTTCTTT.

The chain recombines TRBV3-1 (or the pseudogene TRBV3-2) with TRBJ2-7; TRBD1 aligns across 9 bases. The length of the CDR3 is 16 residues. Trimming took 3 bases from V and 7 from J; bases not matched to a gene: 13. CDR1 is LGHDT, CDR2 YNNKEL, per germline (reference sequence). The CDR3 sequence: CASSHTGGKGMREQYF. CDR3 nucleotide sequence: TGTGCCAGCAGCCACACAGGGGGCAAGGGGATGAGGGAGCAGTACTTC.